Listed here are 27 T cell receptor beta chains from one sample, sequenced in a study of T cell responses to AZD1222 COVID-19 vaccine. Profiling relied on immunoSEQ multiplex PCR, and the TCRdb table lists in-frame clones only, not all of them. The sample consists of about 110,000 clones, roughly 90% of them appearing once. Sequencing was performed on peripheral blood, taken 28 days after the second AZD1222 dose. These receptors were taken from an adult who received the AZD1222 COVID-19 vaccine.

The chain is built from TRBV7-8 and TRBJ1-5, with 9 bases lining up with TRBD1. V gave up 5 bases and J gave up 2 bases; unmatched junction bases: 7. The CDR3 consists of 16 residues. Germline CDR1 and CDR2: SGHVS and FQNEAQ. The CDR3 region is CASSPRDREGNQPQHF. The DNA for the CDR3 is TGTGCCAGCAGCCCGAGGGACAGGGAAGGCAATCAGCCCCAGCATTTT.

The chain carries TRBV5-1 and TRBJ2-7; the D gene is possibly TRBD1 (5 bases). CDR3 length: 15 amino acids. V was pared by 1 base and J by 0 bases, with 11 bases between. Per the germline V gene, CDR1 is SGHRS and CDR2 is YFSETQ. CDR3 sequence reads: CASSLLAGNSYEQYF. The CDR3 DNA is TGCGCCAGCAGCTTGTTAGCAGGGAACTCCTACGAGCAGTACTTC.

The chain employs TRBV18 and TRBJ2-7, with unresolved D. CDR1 and CDR2 (germline): KGHSH, LQKENI. Trimming removed 3 bases from V and 4 bases from J, with 10 bases in between. The CDR3 covers 13 residues. CDR3 in DNA: TGTGCCAGCTCACCGCCTAGTAGATACGAGCAGTACTTC. Protein sequence: CASSPPSRYEQYF.

CDR3 in amino acids: CASSKSRDRAPNQPQHF. The CDR3 DNA reads TGTGCCAGCAGCAAGAGCCGGGACAGGGCCCCGAATCAGCCCCAGCATTTT. V and J are TRBV7-8 and TRBJ1-5, with 9 nucleotides matching TRBD1. Losses at the gene ends were 5 bases for V and 4 bases for J; bases not matched to a gene: 12. Germline V gene sequence: CDR1 SGHVS, CDR2 FQNEAQ. The CDR3 has 17 residues. Using reference TRBV7-8 and TRBJ1-5 for the parts outside the CDR3, the full variable domain is GAGVSQSPRYKVAKRGQDVALRCDPISGHVSLFWYQQALGQGPEFLTYFQNEAQLDKSGLPSDRFFAERPEGSVSTLKIQRTQQEDSAVYLCASSKSRDRAPNQPQHFGDGTRLSIL.

This clone was recorded only once. The same CDR3 arises from other DNA sequences in this sample as well. The chain carries TRBV19 and TRBJ2-6; D ambiguous. V dropped 5 bases and J dropped 9 bases, with 17 bases sitting between them. Germline CDR1 reads LNHDA; CDR2 reads SQIVND (reference sequence). This CDR3 has 15 residues. CDR3 sequence reads: CASSLHKAPDNVLTF. For the CDR3, the DNA is TGTGCCAGTAGTCTCCACAAGGCTCCCGACAACGTCCTGACTTTC.

As regards this clone: At the DNA level, this CDR3 is encoded by other sequences in the same sample as well. This sequence joins TRBV12-3 or TRBV12-4 and TRBJ2-2, with D hard to call. The germline V and J ends were trimmed by 3 bases and 6 bases, with 5 bases remaining between them. This CDR3 has 12 residues. The CDR3 DNA is TGTGCCAGCAGTTTCTATCCCGGGGAGCTGTTTTTT. Protein product: CASSFYPGELFF.

In the case of this clone: At the DNA level, this CDR3 is encoded by other sequences in the same sample as well. V and J are TRBV30 and TRBJ1-1, with D unclear. CDR3 length: 11 residues. The V and J ends lost 5 bases and 1 base respectively, with 5 bases between them. Germline CDR1 and CDR2: GTSNPN and SVGIG (reference sequence). This CDR3 reads CAWSRNTEAFF. DNA of the CDR3: TGTGCCTGGTCGAGGAACACTGAAGCTTTCTTT.

This clone was observed once. This chain uses TRBV30 with TRBJ1-5; 11 nucleotides align to TRBD1. Trimming at V came to 1 base and at J to 4 bases, leaving 9 bases not matched to a gene. Germline V lookup: CDR1 GTSNPN, CDR2 SVGIG (reference sequence). CDR3 length equals 17 residues. The CDR3, as DNA: TGTGCCTGGAGTGACTCCACCGGGACAGGGGGGAATCAGCCCCAGCATTTT. Protein: CAWSDSTGTGGNQPQHF. Drawing the rest from reference TRBV30 and TRBJ1-5, the complete variable domain is SQTIHQWPATLVQPVGSPLSLECTVEGTSNPNLYWYRQAAGRGLQLLFYSVGIGQISSEVPQNLSASRPQDRQFILSSKKLLLSDSGFYLCAWSDSTGTGGNQPQHFGDGTRLSIL.

This rearrangement joins TRBV4-1 to TRBJ1-4, with 7 bases matching TRBD1. The germline V gene has CDR1 MGHRA and CDR2 YSYEKL. The CDR3 extends over 17 amino acids. With V trimmed by 4 bases and J by 0 bases, 8 bases remained unmatched. The CDR3 coding sequence is TGCGCCAGCAGCCGGGACAGAGCTTACGCAACTAATGAAAAACTGTTTTTT. It is translated as CASSRDRAYATNEKLFF.

V is TRBV19 and J is TRBJ2-7, with D uncertain. This CDR3 is 14 amino acids long. Germline CDR1 and CDR2: LNHDA and SQIVND (reference sequence). V gave up 3 bases and J gave up 2 bases, with 11 bases separating them. CDR3 in DNA: TGTGCCAGTAGTATTCTGGACGGAGCCTACGAGCAGTACTTC. Its translation: CASSILDGAYEQYF.

The chain joins TRBV5-4 to TRBJ1-1; 7 bases agree with TRBD1. Trimming cost V 4 bases and J 6 bases; bases outside gene matches: 9. The CDR3 spans 14 residues. The germline V gene has CDR1 SGHNT and CDR2 YYREEE (reference sequence). CDR3 residues: CASSRQGIEAEAFF. The CDR3, as DNA: TGTGCCAGCAGCAGACAGGGCATAGAGGCTGAAGCTTTCTTT.

The V and J genes are TRBV25-1 and TRBJ1-2, with TRBD1 identical over 11 bases. With V trimmed by 1 base and J by 6 bases, 4 bases remained unmatched. The CDR3 consists of 15 residues. The germline CDR1 and CDR2 sequences are MGHDK and SYGVNS. The CDR3 protein is CASSELGTGGDGYTF. The CDR3 nucleotides are TGTGCCAGCAGTGAATTAGGGACAGGGGGAGATGGCTACACCTTC.

The chain has TRBV7-9 and TRBJ1-1; maybe TRBD1 (6 bases). Trimming shortened V by 7 bases and J by 0 bases, and 12 bases separated the two germline ends. The CDR3 sequence is 14 residues long. CDR1 and CDR2 from the germline V gene are SEHNR and FQNEAQ (reference sequence). The CDR3 is CASTGQLMNTEAFF. The CDR3 nucleotides are TGTGCCAGCACCGGACAGTTAATGAACACTGAAGCTTTCTTT. Using reference TRBV7-9 and TRBJ1-1 for the parts outside the CDR3, the full variable domain is DTGVSQNPRHKITKRGQNVTFRCDPISEHNRLYWYRQTLGQGPEFLTYFQNEAQLEKSRLLSDRFSAERPKGSFSTLEIQRTEQGDSAMYLCASTGQLMNTEAFFGQGTRLTVV.

V is TRBV5-1 and J is TRBJ2-7, with 10 nucleotides matching TRBD1. Per germline, CDR1 SGHRS and CDR2 YFSETQ. This CDR3 contains 16 residues. Trimming removed 0 bases from V and 5 bases from J; junction bases left unmatched: 8. Here the CDR3 reads CASSLGTGTGANEQYF. CDR3 DNA: TGCGCCAGCAGCTTGGGGACTGGGACAGGGGCGAACGAGCAGTACTTC.

This clone was recorded a few times. The rearrangement uses TRBV9 and TRBJ2-2, with TRBD2 matching over 11 bases. V gave up 3 bases and J gave up 3 bases; unmatched junction bases: 10. In germline, CDR1 is SGDLS, CDR2 YYNGEE. The CDR3 has 18 residues. As DNA, the CDR3 is TGTGCCAGCAGCGCAAGAAACCCGGGACTAGCGGACACCGGGGAGCTGTTTTTT. Its protein product is CASSARNPGLADTGELFF. Variable domain in full (rest from reference TRBV9 and TRBJ2-2): DSGVTQTPKHLITATGQRVTLRCSPRSGDLSVYWYQQSLDQGLQFLIQYYNGEERAKGNILERFSAQQFPDLHSELNLSSLELGDSALYFCASSARNPGLADTGELFFGEGSRLTVL.

V usage is TRBV7-2 and J usage is TRBJ2-3; D remains unclear. CDR1 and CDR2 from the germline V gene are SGHTA and FQGNSA. The CDR3 consists of 13 residues. V lost 2 bases and J lost 6, with 9 bases in between. The CDR3 region is CASSLQESDTQYF. CDR3 DNA: TGTGCCAGCAGCTTACAAGAGTCGGATACGCAGTATTTT.

The V and J genes are TRBV28 and TRBJ2-5; tentatively, D is TRBD1 (6 bases). The CDR3 is 13 amino acids. Per germline, CDR1 MDHEN and CDR2 SYDVKM. V was shortened by 5 bases and J by 6 bases, with 13 bases between the two germline ends. In DNA form, the CDR3 reads TGTGCCAGCAGTGGGACACTTGCAAAGACCCAGTACTTC. It codes for CASSGTLAKTQYF.

The chain is built from TRBV27 and TRBJ2-1, with TRBD1 identical over 8 bases. Germline values: CDR1 MNHEY, CDR2 SMNVEV (reference sequence). The CDR3 runs 16 residues. V gave up 4 bases and J gave up 0 bases; unmatched junction bases: 5. The CDR3 is CASSSGQAPSYNEQFF. The CDR3 coding sequence is TGTGCCAGCAGTTCGGGACAGGCCCCCTCCTACAATGAGCAGTTCTTC.

CDR3 amino acids: CASSLDRKAFF. The CDR3 DNA follows: TGTGCCAGCAGTTTAGACAGGAAAGCTTTCTTT. V gene TRBV28 combines with J gene TRBJ1-1; maybe TRBD1 (6 bases). Trimming stripped 2 bases from V and 9 bases from J, with 7 bases between. Germline V gene data show CDR1 as MDHEN and CDR2 as SYDVKM. This CDR3 region has 11 residues.

The chain uses TRBV3-1 (or the pseudogene TRBV3-2) and TRBJ1-2, with D unresolved. V was shortened by 5 bases and J by 5 bases, with 6 bases between the two germline ends. The CDR3 totals 11 residues. Germline CDR1 and CDR2: LGHDT and YNNKEL (reference sequence). The CDR3 coding sequence is TGTGCCAGCAGCTATGGATATGGCTACACCTTC. Protein: CASSYGYGYTF.

The V gene is TRBV6-1, the J gene TRBJ1-2; D gene ambiguous. CDR3 length equals 13 residues. The germline V gene has CDR1 MNHNS and CDR2 SASEGT. The V gene lost 0 bases and the J gene lost 8 bases, with 10 bases spanning the gap. For the CDR3, the DNA is TGTGCCAGCAGTGAAGCGCGGGGAGGCGGCTACACCTTC. Translation: CASSEARGGGYTF.

The V and J genes are TRBV7-6 and TRBJ2-1; D gene uncertain. Looked up from germline, CDR1 is SGHVS and CDR2 is FNYEAQ. Trimming removed 0 bases at V and 8 bases at J, with 17 bases between. The CDR3 has 16 amino acids. The CDR3 DNA is TGTGCCAGCAGCTTAGCGCTTGACTTATACTCGGATGAGCAGTTCTTC. This encodes CASSLALDLYSDEQFF. The whole variable domain, remainder taken from reference TRBV7-6 and TRBJ2-1, is GAGVSQSPRYKVTKRGQDVALRCDPISGHVSLYWYRQALGQGPEFLTYFNYEAQQDKSGLPNDRFSAERPEGSISTLTIQRTEQRDSAMYRCASSLALDLYSDEQFFGPGTRLTVL.

This clone appeared a few times. The V gene is TRBV19, the J gene TRBJ1-1; 7 positions agree with TRBD1. The V gene end was trimmed by 7 bases and the J gene end by 7 bases; junction bases not matched to a gene: 9. This CDR3 region has 13 residues. Germline V gene lookup returns CDR1 LNHDA and CDR2 SQIVND (reference sequence). CDR3 nucleotide sequence: TGTGCCAGTAATGACAGGGACTGGGATGAAGCTTTCTTT. Protein: CASNDRDWDEAFF.

V and J are TRBV6-4 and TRBJ1-6; maybe TRBD1 (6 bases). The V gene lost 6 bases and the J gene lost 10 bases, with 13 bases spanning the gap. The germline gives CDR1 MRHNA, CDR2 SNTAGT. The CDR3 has 13 residues. The CDR3 here is CASSPRTDSPLHF. DNA of the CDR3: TGTGCCAGCAGCCCCAGGACAGACTCACCCCTCCACTTT.

This chain links TRBV10-2 with TRBJ2-1; TRBD2 agrees at 12 bases. Germline-derived CDR1 and CDR2 are WSHSY and SAAADI. The CDR3 contains 19 residues. V shed 3 bases and J 4 bases; nucleotides not matched to a gene: 13. For the CDR3, the DNA is TGCGCCAGCAGTGAAGGACGACTAGCGGGAGCGTCGGTTTACAATGAGCAGTTCTTC. This gives the protein CASSEGRLAGASVYNEQFF.

The rearrangement links TRBV10-3 to TRBJ1-2; tentatively, D is TRBD1 (5 bases). Germline loops: CDR1 ENHRY, CDR2 SYGVKD. Trimming took off 9 bases at V and 4 bases at J, with 18 bases between the two ends. The CDR3 contains 14 residues. The DNA of the CDR3 is TGTGCCATTCGGGCGCGGATCGGGGGCTATGGCTACACCTTC. This translates into CAIRARIGGYGYTF.

The chain combines TRBV12-3 or TRBV12-4 with TRBJ2-1; D call uncertain. The V gene lost 6 bases and the J gene lost 10 bases, with 13 bases spanning the gap. The length of the CDR3 is 12 residues. CDR3 in amino acids: CASSLRSFEQFF. In nucleotides, the CDR3 is TGTGCCAGCAGCCTGAGGTCGTTCGAGCAGTTCTTC.